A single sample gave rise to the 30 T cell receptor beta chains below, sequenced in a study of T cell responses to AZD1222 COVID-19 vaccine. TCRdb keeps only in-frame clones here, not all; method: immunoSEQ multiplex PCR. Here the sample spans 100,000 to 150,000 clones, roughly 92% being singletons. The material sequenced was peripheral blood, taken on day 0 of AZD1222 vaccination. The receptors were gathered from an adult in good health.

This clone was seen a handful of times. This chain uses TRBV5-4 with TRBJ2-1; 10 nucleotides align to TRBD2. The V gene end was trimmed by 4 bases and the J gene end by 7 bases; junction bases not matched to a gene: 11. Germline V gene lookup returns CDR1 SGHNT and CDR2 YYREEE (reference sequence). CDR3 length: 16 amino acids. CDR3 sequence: CASSTPLIAGGNEQFF. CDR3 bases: TGTGCCAGCAGCACTCCCTTGATAGCGGGGGGAAATGAGCAGTTCTTC.

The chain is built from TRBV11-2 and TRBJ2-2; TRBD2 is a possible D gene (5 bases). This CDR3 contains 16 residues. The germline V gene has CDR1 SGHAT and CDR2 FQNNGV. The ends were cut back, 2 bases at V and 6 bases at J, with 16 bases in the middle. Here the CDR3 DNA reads TGTGCCAGCAGCTTACGACTTACGACCGGGGCCGGGGAGCTGTTTTTT. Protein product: CASSLRLTTGAGELFF.

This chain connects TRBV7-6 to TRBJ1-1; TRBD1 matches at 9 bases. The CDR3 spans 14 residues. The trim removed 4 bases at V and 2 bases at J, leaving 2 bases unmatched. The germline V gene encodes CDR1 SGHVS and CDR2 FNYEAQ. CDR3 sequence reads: CASSWGQGNTEAFF. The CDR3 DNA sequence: TGTGCCAGCAGCTGGGGACAGGGCAACACTGAAGCTTTCTTT.

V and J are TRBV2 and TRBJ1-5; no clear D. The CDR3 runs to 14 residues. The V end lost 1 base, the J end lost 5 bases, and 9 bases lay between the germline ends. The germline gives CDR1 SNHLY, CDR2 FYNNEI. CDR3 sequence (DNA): TGTGCCAGCAGTGAAGGTGGACTTTATCAGCCCCAGCATTTT. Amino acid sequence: CASSEGGLYQPQHF.

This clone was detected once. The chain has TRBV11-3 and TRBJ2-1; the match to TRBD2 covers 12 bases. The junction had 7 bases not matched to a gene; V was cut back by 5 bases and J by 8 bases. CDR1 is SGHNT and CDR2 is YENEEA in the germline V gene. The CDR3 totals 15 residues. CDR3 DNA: TGTGCCAGCAGCCCGACTAGCGGGAGTTCCTATGAGCAGTTCTTC. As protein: CASSPTSGSSYEQFF.

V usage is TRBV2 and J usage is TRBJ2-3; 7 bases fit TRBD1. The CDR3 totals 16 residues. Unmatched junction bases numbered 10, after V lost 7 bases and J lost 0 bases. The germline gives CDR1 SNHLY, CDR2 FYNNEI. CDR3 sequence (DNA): TGTGCCAGCACTGCCCGGACAGGATCTAGCACAGATACGCAGTATTTT. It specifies CASTARTGSSTDTQYF.

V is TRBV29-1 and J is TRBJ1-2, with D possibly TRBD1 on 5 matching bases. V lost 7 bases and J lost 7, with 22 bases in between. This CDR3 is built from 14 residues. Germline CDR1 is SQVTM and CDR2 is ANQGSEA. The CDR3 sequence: CSGLDGHSFSGYTF. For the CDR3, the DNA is TGCAGCGGCCTGGACGGACACAGTTTTTCTGGCTACACCTTC.

The CDR3 region is CASSLMQAGNTIYF. The CDR3 DNA reads as TGTGCCAGCAGCTTAATGCAAGCCGGAAACACCATATATTTT. The rearrangement uses TRBV7-8 and TRBJ1-3; D is unresolved. Trimming left V 2 bases short and J 4 bases short, with 9 bases between. The V gene's germline CDR1 is SGHVS and CDR2 FQNEAQ. The CDR3 loop spans 14 amino acids.

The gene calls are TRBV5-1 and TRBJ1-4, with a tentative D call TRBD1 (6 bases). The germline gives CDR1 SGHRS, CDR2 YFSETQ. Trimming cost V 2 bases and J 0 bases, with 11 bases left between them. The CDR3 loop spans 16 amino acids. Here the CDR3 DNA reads TGCGCCAGCAGCTTACAGGGACCTCCAACTAATGAAAAACTGTTTTTT. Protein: CASSLQGPPTNEKLFF.

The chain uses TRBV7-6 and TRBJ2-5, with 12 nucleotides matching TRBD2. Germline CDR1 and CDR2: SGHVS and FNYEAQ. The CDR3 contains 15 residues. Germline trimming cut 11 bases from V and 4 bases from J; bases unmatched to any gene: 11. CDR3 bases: TGTGCCTCTGGACGACTAGCGGGGGAGGGAGAGACCCAGTACTTC. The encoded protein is CASGRLAGEGETQYF. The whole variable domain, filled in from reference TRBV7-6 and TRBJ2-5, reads GAGVSQSPRYKVTKRGQDVALRCDPISGHVSLYWYRQALGQGPEFLTYFNYEAQQDKSGLPNDRFSAERPEGSISTLTIQRTEQRDSAMYRCASGRLAGEGETQYFGPGTRLLVL.

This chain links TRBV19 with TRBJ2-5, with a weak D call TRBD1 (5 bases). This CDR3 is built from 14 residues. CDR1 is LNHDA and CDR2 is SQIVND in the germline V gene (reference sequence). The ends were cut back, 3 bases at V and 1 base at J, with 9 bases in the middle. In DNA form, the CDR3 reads TGTGCCAGTAGTATTGGGGCAGTCCAAGAGACCCAGTACTTC. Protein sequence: CASSIGAVQETQYF.

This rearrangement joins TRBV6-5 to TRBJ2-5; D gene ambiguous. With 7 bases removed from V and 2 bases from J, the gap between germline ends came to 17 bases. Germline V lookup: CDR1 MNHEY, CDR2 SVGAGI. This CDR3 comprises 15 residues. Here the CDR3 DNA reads TGTGCCAGCATCAAATTGCGCGGCAGGCAAGAGACCCAGTACTTC. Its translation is CASIKLRGRQETQYF.

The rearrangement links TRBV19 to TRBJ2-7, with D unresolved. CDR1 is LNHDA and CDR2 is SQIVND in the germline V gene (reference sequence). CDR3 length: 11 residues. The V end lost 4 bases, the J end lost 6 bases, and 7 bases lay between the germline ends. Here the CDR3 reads CASSTGLEQYF. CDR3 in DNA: TGTGCCAGTAGTACGGGTCTCGAGCAGTACTTC.

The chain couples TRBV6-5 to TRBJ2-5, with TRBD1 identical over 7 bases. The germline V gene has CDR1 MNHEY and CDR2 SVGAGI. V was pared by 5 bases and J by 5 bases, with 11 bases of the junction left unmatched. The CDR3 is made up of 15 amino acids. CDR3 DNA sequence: TGTGCCAGCAGTACGACTTGGGACAGCTTCGAGACCCAGTACTTC. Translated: CASSTTWDSFETQYF.

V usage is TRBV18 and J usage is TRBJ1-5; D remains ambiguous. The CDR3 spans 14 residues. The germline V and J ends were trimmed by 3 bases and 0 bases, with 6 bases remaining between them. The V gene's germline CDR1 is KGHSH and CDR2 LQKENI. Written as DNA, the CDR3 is TGTGCCAGCTCACCGGAAAATAGCAATCAGCCCCAGCATTTT. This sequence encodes CASSPENSNQPQHF.

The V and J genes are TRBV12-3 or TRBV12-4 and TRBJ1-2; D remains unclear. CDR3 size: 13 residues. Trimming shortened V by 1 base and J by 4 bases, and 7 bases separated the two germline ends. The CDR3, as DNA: TGTGCCAGCAGTTTAGTTACGGGCTATGGCTACACCTTC. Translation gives CASSLVTGYGYTF.

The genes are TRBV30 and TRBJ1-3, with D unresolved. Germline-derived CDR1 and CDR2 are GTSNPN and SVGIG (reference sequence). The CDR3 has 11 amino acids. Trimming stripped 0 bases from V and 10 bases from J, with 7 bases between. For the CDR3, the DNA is TGTGCCTGGAGTGTTCGGCAGACCATATATTTT. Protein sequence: CAWSVRQTIYF.

The CDR3 sequence is CASSLEVSTSWGKLFF. The CDR3 nucleotides read TGCGCCAGCAGCTTGGAAGTTTCCACGTCCTGGGGGAAACTGTTTTTT. The chain joins TRBV5-1 to TRBJ1-4; perhaps TRBD1 as D (5 bases). Germline V lookup: CDR1 SGHRS, CDR2 YFSETQ. The CDR3 consists of 16 residues. V was pared by 0 bases and J by 11 bases, with 20 bases between.

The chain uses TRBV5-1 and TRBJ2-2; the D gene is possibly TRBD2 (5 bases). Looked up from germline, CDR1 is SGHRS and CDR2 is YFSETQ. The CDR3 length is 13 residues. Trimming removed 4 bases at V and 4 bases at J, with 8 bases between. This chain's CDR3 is CASSPGTTGELFF. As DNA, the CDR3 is TGCGCCAGCAGCCCGGGAACCACCGGGGAGCTGTTTTTT.

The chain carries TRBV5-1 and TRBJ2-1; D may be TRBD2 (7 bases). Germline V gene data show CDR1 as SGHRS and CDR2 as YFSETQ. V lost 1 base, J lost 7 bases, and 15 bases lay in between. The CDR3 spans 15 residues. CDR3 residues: CASSLPGEGENEQFF. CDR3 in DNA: TGCGCCAGCAGCTTGCCGGGGGAGGGGGAAAATGAGCAGTTCTTC.

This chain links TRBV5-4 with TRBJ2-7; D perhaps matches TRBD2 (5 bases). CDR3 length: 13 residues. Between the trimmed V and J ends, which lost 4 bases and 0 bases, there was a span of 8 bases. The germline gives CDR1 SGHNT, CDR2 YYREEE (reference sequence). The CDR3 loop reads CASSPGNSYEQYF. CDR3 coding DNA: TGTGCCAGCAGCCCGGGGAACTCCTACGAGCAGTACTTC.

CDR3 sequence: CASSRDSSHQPQHF. CDR3 DNA sequence: TGTGCCAGCAGTCGAGACAGCAGTCATCAGCCCCAGCATTTT. The J gene is TRBJ1-5, the V gene TRBV2; tentatively, D is TRBD1 (5 bases). Germline CDR1 and CDR2: SNHLY and FYNNEI. The CDR3 is made up of 14 amino acids. V lost 5 bases and J 5 bases, leaving 13 bases between the germline ends.

The CDR3 region is CATSSSGNGQPQHF. The CDR3 coding sequence is TGTGCCACCTCAAGTTCAGGGAATGGTCAGCCCCAGCATTTT. This chain links TRBV2 with TRBJ1-5; D is perhaps TRBD1 (5 bases). CDR3 length equals 14 residues. The V end was cut by 10 bases, the J end by 6 bases, with 19 bases between. Germline-derived CDR1 and CDR2 are SNHLY and FYNNEI.

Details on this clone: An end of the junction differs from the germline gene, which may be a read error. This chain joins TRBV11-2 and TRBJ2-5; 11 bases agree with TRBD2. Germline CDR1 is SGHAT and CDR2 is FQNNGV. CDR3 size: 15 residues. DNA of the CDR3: TGTGCTAGCAGCTTAGATCGGACTAGCGGGGAGACCCAGTACTTC. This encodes CASSLDRTSGETQYF.

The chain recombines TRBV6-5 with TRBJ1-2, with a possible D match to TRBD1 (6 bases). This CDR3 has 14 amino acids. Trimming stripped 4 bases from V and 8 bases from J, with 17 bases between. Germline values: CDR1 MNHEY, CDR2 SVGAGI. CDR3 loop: CASSSTGPRGGYTF. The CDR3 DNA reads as TGTGCCAGCAGTTCAACAGGGCCCCGGGGGGGCTACACCTTC.

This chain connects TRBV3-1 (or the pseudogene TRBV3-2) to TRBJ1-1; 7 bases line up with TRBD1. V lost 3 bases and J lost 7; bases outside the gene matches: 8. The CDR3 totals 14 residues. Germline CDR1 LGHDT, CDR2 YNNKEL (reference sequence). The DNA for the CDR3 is TGTGCCAGCAGCCAGGGCCAGGGGGGGAGTGAAGCTTTCTTT. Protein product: CASSQGQGGSEAFF.

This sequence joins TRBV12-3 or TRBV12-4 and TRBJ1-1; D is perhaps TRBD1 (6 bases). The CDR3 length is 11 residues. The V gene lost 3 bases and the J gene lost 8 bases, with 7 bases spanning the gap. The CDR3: CASSFQGEAFF. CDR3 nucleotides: TGTGCCAGCAGTTTTCAGGGGGAAGCTTTCTTT.

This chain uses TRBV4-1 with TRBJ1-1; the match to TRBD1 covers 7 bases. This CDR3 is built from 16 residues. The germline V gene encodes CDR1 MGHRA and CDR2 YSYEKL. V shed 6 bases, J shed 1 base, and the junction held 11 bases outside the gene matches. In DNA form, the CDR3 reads TGCGCCAGCAGTGGCGTCCTGGGACAGTCGAACACTGAAGCTTTCTTT. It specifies CASSGVLGQSNTEAFF.

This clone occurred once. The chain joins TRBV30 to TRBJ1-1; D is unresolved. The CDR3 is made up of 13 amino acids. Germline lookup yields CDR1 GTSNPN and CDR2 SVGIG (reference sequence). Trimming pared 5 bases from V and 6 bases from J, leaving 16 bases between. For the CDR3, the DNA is TGTGCCTGGGGTTTGGGCAGTGTCCCTGAAGCTTTCTTT. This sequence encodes CAWGLGSVPEAFF.

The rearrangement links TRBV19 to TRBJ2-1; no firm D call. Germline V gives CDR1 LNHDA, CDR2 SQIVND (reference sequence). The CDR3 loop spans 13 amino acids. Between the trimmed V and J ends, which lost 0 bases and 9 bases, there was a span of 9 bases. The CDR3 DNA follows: TGTGCCAGTAGTATAGATCGAAGCACTGAGCAGTTCTTC. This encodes CASSIDRSTEQFF.